This T cell receptor (beta chain) was documented in a study of spatial heterogeneity in lung cancer. Overall study: Detection of beta-chain sequences consistently exceeded that of alpha-chain sequences. Findings and limits, study-wide: Coverage of tumor T cells, by estimate, reached roughly 7% for alpha chains and approximately 12% for beta chains. Expanded alpha and beta TCR counts within tumors tracked tumor mutation counts.

The V and J ends lost 6 bases and 0 bases respectively, with 8 bases between them. Germline V gives CDR1 ENHRY, CDR2 SYGVKD. This CDR3 has 14 residues. Described time point: sample taken at primary tumor resection. There were 75 or so donors, all of them untreated patients with early-stage non-small cell lung cancer. TCRs were sequenced from unsorted whole RNA of tumor, nontumor lung or PBMC. One entry per CDR3 protein results from TCRdb running MiXCR on the 5' RACE reads. Among fewer than 20,000 distinct CDR3 sequences listed, under 7.5% were seen once. This clonotype was found many times. Its specificity is not known.

This sample comprised lung tumor tissue, obtained at surgery. The sequence was obtained from a female donor with early-stage non-small cell lung cancer. This sequence joins TRBV10-3 and TRBJ1-4; D gene ambiguous. CDR3 sequence (DNA): TGTGCCATCAGGGATTCTGCAACTAATGAAAAACTGTTTTTT. It yields the protein CAIRDSATNEKLFF.